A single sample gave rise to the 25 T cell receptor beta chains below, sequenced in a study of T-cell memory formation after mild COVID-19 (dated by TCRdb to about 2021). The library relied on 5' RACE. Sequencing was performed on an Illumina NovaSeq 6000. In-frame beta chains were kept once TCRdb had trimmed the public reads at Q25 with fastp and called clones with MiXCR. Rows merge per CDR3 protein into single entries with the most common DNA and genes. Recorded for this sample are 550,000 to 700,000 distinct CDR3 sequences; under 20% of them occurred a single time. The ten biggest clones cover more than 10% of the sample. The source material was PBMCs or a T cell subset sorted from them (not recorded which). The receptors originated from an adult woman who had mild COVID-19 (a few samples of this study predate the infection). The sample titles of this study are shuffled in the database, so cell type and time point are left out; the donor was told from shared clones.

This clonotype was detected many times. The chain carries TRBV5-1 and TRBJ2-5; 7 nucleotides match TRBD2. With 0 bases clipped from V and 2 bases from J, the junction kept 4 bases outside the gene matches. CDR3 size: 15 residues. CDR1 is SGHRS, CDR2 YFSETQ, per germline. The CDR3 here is CASSLALAVQETQYF. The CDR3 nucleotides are TGCGCCAGCAGCTTGGCTCTAGCGGTACAAGAGACCCAGTACTTC.

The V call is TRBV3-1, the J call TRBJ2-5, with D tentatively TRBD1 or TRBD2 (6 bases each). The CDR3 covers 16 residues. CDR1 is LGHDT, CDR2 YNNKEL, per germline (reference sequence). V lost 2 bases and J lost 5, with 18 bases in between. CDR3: CASSQWGAGSQETQYF. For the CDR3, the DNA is TGTGCCAGCAGCCAATGGGGGGCGGGGTCCCAGGAGACCCAGTACTTC.

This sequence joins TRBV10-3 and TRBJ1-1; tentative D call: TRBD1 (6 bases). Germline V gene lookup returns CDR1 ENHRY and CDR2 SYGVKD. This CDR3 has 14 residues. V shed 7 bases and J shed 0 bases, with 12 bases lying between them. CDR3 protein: CAINGGHMNTEAFF. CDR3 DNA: TGTGCCATCAACGGGGGGCATATGAACACTGAAGCTTTCTTT.

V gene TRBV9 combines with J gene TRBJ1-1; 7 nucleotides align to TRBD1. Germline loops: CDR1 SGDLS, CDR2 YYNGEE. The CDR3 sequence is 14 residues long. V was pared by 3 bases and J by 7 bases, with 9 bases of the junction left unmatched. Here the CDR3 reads CASSDPTGTDEAFF. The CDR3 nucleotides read TGTGCCAGCAGCGATCCCACCGGGACAGATGAAGCTTTCTTT.

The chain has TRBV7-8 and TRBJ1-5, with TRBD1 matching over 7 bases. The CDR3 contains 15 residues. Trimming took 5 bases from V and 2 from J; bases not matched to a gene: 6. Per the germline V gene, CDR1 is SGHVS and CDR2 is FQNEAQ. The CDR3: CASSTRGGGNQPQHF. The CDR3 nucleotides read TGTGCCAGCAGCACCAGGGGGGGCGGCAATCAGCCCCAGCATTTT.

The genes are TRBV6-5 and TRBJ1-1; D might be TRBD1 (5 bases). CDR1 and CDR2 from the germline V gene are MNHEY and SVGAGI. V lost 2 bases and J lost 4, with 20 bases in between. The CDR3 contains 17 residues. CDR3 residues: CASSYRDVRGESTEAFF. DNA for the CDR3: TGTGCCAGCAGTTACCGAGATGTGAGAGGGGAGAGCACTGAAGCTTTCTTT.

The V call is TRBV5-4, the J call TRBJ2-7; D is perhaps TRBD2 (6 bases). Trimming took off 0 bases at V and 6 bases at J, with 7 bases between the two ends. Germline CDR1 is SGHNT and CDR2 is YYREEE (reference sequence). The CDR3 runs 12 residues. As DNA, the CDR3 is TGTGCCAGCAGCTTGGAACTAGCCGAGCAGTACTTC. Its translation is CASSLELAEQYF.

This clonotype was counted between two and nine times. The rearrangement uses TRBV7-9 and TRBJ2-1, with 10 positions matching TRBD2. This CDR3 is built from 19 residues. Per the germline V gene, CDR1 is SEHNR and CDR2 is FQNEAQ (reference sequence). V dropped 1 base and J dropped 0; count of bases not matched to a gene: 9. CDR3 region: CASSLGSLAGARSYNEQFF. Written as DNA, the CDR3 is TGTGCCAGCAGCTTAGGTTCCCTAGCGGGGGCCCGCTCCTACAATGAGCAGTTCTTC. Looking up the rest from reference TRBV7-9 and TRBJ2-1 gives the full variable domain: DTGVSQNPRHKITKRGQNVTFRCDPISEHNRLYWYRQTLGQGPEFLTYFQNEAQLEKSRLLSDRFSAERPKGSFSTLEIQRTEQGDSAMYLCASSLGSLAGARSYNEQFFGPGTRLTVL.

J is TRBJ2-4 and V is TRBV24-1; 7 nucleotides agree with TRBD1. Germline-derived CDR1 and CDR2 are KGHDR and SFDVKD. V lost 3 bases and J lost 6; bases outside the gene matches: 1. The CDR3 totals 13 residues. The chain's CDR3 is CATSDRQGNIQYF. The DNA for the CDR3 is TGTGCCACCAGTGATCGACAGGGAAACATTCAGTACTTC.

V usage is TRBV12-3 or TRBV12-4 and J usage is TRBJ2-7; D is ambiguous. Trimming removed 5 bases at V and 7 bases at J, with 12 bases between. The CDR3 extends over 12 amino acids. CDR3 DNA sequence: TGTGCCAGCAGTCTCTCGGTTGGGGAGCAGTACTTC. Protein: CASSLSVGEQYF.

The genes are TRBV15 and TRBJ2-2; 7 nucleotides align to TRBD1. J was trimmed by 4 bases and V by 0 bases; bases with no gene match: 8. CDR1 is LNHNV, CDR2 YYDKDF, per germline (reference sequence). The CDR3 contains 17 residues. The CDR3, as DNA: TGTGCCACCAGCAGAGAACGGGACAGCCTCACCACCGGGGAGCTGTTTTTT. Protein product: CATSRERDSLTTGELFF. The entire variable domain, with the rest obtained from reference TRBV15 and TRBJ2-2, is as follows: DAMVIQNPRYQVTQFGKPVTLSCSQTLNHNVMYWYQQKSSQAPKLLFHYYDKDFNNEADTPDNFQSRRPNTSFCFLDIRSPGLGDTAMYLCATSRERDSLTTGELFFGEGSRLTVL.

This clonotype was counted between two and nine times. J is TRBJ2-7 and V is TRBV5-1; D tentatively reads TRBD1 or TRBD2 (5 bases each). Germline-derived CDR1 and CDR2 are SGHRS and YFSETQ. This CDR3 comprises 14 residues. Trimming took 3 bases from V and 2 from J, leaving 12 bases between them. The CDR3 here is CASSYGTSPYEQYF. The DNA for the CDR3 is TGCGCCAGCAGCTACGGGACGTCGCCCTACGAGCAGTACTTC. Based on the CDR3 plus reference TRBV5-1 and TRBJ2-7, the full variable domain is KAGVTQTPRYLIKTRGQQVTLSCSPISGHRSVSWYQQTPGQGLQFLFEYFSETQRNKGNFPGRFSGRQFSNSRSEMNVSTLELGDSALYLCASSYGTSPYEQYFGPGTRLTVT.

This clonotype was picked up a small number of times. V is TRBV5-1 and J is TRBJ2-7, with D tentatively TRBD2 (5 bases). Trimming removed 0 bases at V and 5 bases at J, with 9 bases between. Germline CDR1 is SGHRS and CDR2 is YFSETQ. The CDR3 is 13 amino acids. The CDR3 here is CASSLERVNEQYF. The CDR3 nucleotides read TGCGCCAGCAGCTTGGAGAGGGTAAACGAGCAGTACTTC.

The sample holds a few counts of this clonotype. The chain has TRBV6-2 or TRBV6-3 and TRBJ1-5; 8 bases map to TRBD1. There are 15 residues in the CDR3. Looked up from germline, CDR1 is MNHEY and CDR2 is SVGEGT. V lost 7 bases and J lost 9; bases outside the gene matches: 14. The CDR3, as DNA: TGTGCCAGCACCGAGGACAGGGAGGCCCGGGGGCCCCAGCATTTT. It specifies CASTEDREARGPQHF.

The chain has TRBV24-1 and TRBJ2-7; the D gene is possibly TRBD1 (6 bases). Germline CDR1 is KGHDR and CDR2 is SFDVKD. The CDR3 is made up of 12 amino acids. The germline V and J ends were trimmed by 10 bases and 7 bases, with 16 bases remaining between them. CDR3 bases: TGTGCCACGTCCTCAGGGGTACGAGAGCAGTACTTC. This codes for CATSSGVREQYF.

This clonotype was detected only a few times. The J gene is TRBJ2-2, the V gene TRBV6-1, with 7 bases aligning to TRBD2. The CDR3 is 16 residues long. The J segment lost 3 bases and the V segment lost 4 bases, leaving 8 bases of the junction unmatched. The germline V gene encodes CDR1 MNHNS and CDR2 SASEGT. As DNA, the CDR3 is TGTGCCAGCAGTGGAGCCCTAGCGGCCTACACCGGGGAGCTGTTTTTT. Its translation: CASSGALAAYTGELFF.

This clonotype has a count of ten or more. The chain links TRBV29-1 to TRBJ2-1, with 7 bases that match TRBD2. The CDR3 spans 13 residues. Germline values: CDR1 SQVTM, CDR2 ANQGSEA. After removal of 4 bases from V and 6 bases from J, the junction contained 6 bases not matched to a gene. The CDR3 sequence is CSVAGLVGNEQFF. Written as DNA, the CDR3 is TGCAGCGTTGCCGGACTAGTTGGCAATGAGCAGTTCTTC.

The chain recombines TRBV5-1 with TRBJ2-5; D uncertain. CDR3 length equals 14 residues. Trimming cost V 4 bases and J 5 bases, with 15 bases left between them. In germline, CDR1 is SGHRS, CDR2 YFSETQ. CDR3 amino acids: CASSPPAGSETQYF. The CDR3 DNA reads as TGCGCCAGCAGCCCCCCGGCAGGATCTGAGACCCAGTACTTC.

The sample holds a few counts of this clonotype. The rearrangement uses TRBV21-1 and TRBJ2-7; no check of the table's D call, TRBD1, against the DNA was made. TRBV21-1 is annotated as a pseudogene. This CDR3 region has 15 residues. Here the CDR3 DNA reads TGTGCCACCCCTAGGGGCGGCGGGAGAGGGTACGAGCAGTACTTC. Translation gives CATPRGGGRGYEQYF.

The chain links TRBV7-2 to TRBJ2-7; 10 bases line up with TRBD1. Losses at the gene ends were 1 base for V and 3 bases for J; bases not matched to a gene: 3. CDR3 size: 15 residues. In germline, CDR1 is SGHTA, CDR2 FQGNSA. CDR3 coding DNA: TGTGCCAGCAGCTTAGTCCGGGACAGGGGCTACGAGCAGTACTTC. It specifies CASSLVRDRGYEQYF.

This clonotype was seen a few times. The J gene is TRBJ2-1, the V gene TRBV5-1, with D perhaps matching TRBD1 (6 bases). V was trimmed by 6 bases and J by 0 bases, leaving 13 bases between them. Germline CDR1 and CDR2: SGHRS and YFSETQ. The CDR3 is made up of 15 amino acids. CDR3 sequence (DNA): TGCGCCAGCACCCATGGGGGCAGCTCCTACAATGAGCAGTTCTTC. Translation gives CASTHGGSSYNEQFF.

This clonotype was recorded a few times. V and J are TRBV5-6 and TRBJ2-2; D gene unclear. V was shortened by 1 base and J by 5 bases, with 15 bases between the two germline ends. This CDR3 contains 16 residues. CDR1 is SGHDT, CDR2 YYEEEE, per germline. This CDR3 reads CASSLYNSLMTGELFF. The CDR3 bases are TGTGCCAGCAGCTTGTATAACAGTCTCATGACCGGGGAGCTGTTTTTT.

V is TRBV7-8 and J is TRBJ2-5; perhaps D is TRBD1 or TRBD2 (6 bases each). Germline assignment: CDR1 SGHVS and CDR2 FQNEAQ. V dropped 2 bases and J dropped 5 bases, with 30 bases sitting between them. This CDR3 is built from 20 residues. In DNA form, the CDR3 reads TGTGCCAGCAGCTTACCCCAGGGGACACGGGAGACGGCTCTAATGGAGACCCAGTACTTC. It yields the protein CASSLPQGTRETALMETQYF.

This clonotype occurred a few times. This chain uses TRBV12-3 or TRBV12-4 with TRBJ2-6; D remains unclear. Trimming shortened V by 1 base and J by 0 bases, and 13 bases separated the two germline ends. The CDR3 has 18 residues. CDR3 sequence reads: CASSLVGLATSGANVLTF. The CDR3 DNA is TGTGCCAGCAGTTTAGTTGGGCTCGCCACCTCTGGGGCCAACGTCCTGACTTTC.

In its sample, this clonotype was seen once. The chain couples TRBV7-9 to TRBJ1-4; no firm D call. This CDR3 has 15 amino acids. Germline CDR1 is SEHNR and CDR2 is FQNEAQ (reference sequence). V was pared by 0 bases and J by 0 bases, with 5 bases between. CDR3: CASSLAGTTNEKLFF. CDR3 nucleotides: TGTGCCAGCAGCTTAGCCGGGACAACTAATGAAAAACTGTTTTTT.